This T cell receptor (beta chain) was obtained from a study of graft-versus-host responses after intestinal transplantation. Study in general: Every transplant recipient was induced with anti-thymocyte globulin, then maintained on tacrolimus and steroids for around 3 years.

The CDR3 loop spans 13 amino acids. Germline lookup yields CDR1 KGHSY and CDR2 FQNENV. The V and J ends lost 3 bases and 1 base respectively, with 6 bases between them. Remarks on this clone: What it binds is unknown.

Clones were sequenced by immunoSEQ multiplex PCR, and TCRdb holds only the in-frame ones, with some missing. The sample records roughly 81,000 clones, around 83% being singletons. Study-wide points: The study found high graft-versus-host to host-versus-graft clonal ratios in allografts of patients with graft-donor T cell macrochimerism. Early post-transplant HvG declines tracked with peak circulating GvH clone levels.

This chain connects TRBV16 to TRBJ1-1; D is perhaps TRBD1 (6 bases). The receptor was derived from a human donor who received an intestinal transplant. This material consisted of unstimulated CD4+ T cells sorted from spleen or lymph node cells, taken before intestinal transplant. This chain's CDR3 is CASSQGANTEAFF. In nucleotides, the CDR3 is TGTGCCAGCAGCCAGGGGGCGAACACTGAAGCTTTCTTT.